What follows are 24 T cell receptor beta chains derived from one specimen sequenced in a study of T cell responses to AZD1222 COVID-19 vaccine. The data were produced by immunoSEQ multiplex PCR, yet TCRdb's version contains in-frame clones alone and is incomplete. The sample carries some 80,000 clones, over 65% recorded once. Material: peripheral blood, obtained 28 days after the second dose of the MenACWY control vaccine. The receptor source for this set is an adult who received the MenACWY meningococcal vaccine as a control.

The genes are TRBV4-2 and TRBJ2-5; TRBD1 is a possible D gene (6 bases). The CDR3 runs 12 residues. Germline V CDR1 and CDR2: LGHNA, YNFKEQ. Trimming took off 2 bases at V and 5 bases at J, with 6 bases between the two ends. The CDR3 bases are TGTGCCAGCAGCCAACAGGGGGAGACCCAGTACTTC. It specifies CASSQQGETQYF.

Turning to this clone: The junction shows a germline mismatch at one end, possibly a read error. CDR3 protein: CASREGQGSTGELFF. The CDR3 coding sequence is TGTGCCAGCAGAGAAGGACAGGGTAGCACCGGGGAGCTGTTTTTT. The gene calls are TRBV2 and TRBJ2-2; 8 bases line up with TRBD1. The length of the CDR3 is 15 residues. The germline CDR1 and CDR2 sequences are SNHLY and FYNNEI.

J is TRBJ1-2 and V is TRBV15; D gene unclear. CDR3 length equals 13 residues. From germline, CDR1 is LNHNV and CDR2 YYDKDF (reference sequence). Trimming left V 0 bases short and J 5 bases short, with 7 bases between. The CDR3, as DNA: TGTGCCACCAGCAGAGATCGAGAATATGGCTACACCTTC. Protein product: CATSRDREYGYTF.

This chain joins TRBV7-9 and TRBJ2-5; 9 bases are shared with TRBD2. Trimming at V came to 4 bases and at J to 4 bases, leaving 10 bases not matched to a gene. CDR3 length equals 16 residues. Per germline, CDR1 SEHNR and CDR2 FQNEAQ (reference sequence). This CDR3 reads CASSSALRGGRETQYF. CDR3 sequence (DNA): TGTGCCAGCAGCTCCGCTCTGCGGGGGGGCCGAGAGACCCAGTACTTC. The complete variable domain, with remaining parts taken from reference TRBV7-9 and TRBJ2-5, reads DTGVSQNPRHKITKRGQNVTFRCDPISEHNRLYWYRQTLGQGPEFLTYFQNEAQLEKSRLLSDRFSAERPKGSFSTLEIQRTEQGDSAMYLCASSSALRGGRETQYFGPGTRLLVL.

The table lists this clone with a count of one. The chain uses TRBV28 and TRBJ2-5; 9 nucleotides agree with TRBD1. The germline V gene encodes CDR1 MDHEN and CDR2 SYDVKM. This CDR3 spans 16 amino acids. J was trimmed by 1 base and V by 6 bases; bases with no gene match: 9. Here the CDR3 reads CASSYYRGLGQETQYF. CDR3 nucleotide sequence: TGTGCCAGCAGCTATTACAGGGGGCTGGGCCAAGAGACCCAGTACTTC.

This clone was seen once. The chain joins TRBV18 to TRBJ1-5; no clear D. Trimming stripped 5 bases from V and 5 bases from J, with 10 bases between. Germline V CDR1 and CDR2: KGHSH, LQKENI. The CDR3 has 13 residues. The CDR3 spells CASSISPDQPQHF. CDR3 nucleotide sequence: TGTGCCAGCTCAATATCGCCCGATCAGCCCCAGCATTTT.

The V and J genes are TRBV2 and TRBJ2-7; D remains ambiguous. Germline CDR1 is SNHLY and CDR2 is FYNNEI. V lost 0 bases to trimming and J lost 1 base, with 13 bases between them. CDR3 length: 16 residues. CDR3 amino acids: CASSEAVVARSYEQYF. The CDR3 nucleotides read TGTGCCAGCAGTGAAGCGGTGGTAGCCCGATCCTACGAGCAGTACTTC.

The chain employs TRBV5-1 and TRBJ2-1; 8 nucleotides agree with TRBD1. Germline V gives CDR1 SGHRS, CDR2 YFSETQ. This CDR3 has 15 amino acids. The V gene end was trimmed by 4 bases and the J gene end by 0 bases; junction bases not matched to a gene: 3. DNA of the CDR3: TGCGCCAGCAGCCTACAGGGGGGCTCCTACAATGAGCAGTTCTTC. Protein: CASSLQGGSYNEQFF.

The rearrangement links TRBV21-1 to TRBJ2-3; TRBD2, the table's D call, was not compared with the DNA. TRBV21-1 corresponds to a pseudogene. The CDR3 sequence is 14 residues long. The CDR3 DNA reads as TGTGCCAGCAGCACGGGGATCACCACAGATACGCAGTATTTT. Amino acid sequence: CASSTGITTDTQYF.

This chain joins TRBV4-1 and TRBJ1-2, with TRBD1 matching 8 bases. This CDR3 spans 16 amino acids. In germline, CDR1 is MGHRA, CDR2 YSYEKL. Trimming cost V 0 bases and J 5 bases; bases outside gene matches: 8. The CDR3 DNA reads TGCGCCAGCAGCCAAGATCAACAGGGGGACGTTTATGGCTACACCTTC. Protein product: CASSQDQQGDVYGYTF.

This chain connects TRBV4-2 to TRBJ1-2; D is uncertain. Germline CDR1 LGHNA, CDR2 YNFKEQ. The CDR3 has 15 residues. Trimming cost V 0 bases and J 5 bases, with 13 bases left between them. CDR3 amino acids: CASSQERRESYGYTF. The CDR3, as DNA: TGTGCCAGCAGCCAAGAAAGGCGGGAGAGTTATGGCTACACCTTC.

With respect to this clone: The same CDR3 is also encoded by other DNA sequences in this sample. This chain links TRBV18 with TRBJ1-3; D not resolved. V was cut by 3 bases and J by 0 bases, with 6 bases left in between. Per the germline V gene, CDR1 is KGHSH and CDR2 is LQKENI. CDR3 size: 14 residues. CDR3 nucleotides: TGTGCCAGCTCACCGGCGAGCTCTGGAAACACCATATATTTT. Protein product: CASSPASSGNTIYF.

The chain is built from TRBV30 and TRBJ2-7; D not certain. Per germline, CDR1 GTSNPN and CDR2 SVGIG (reference sequence). Trimming removed 2 bases at V and 2 bases at J, with 4 bases between. The CDR3 has 11 residues. The CDR3 loop reads CAWSTTYEQYF. The CDR3 DNA sequence: TGTGCCTGGAGTACGACCTACGAGCAGTACTTC.

There are a few counts of this clone. This chain links TRBV5-1 with TRBJ1-1, with D tentatively TRBD1 (5 bases). Germline V gives CDR1 SGHRS, CDR2 YFSETQ. The germline V and J ends were trimmed by 7 bases and 1 base, with 17 bases remaining between them. This CDR3 region has 15 residues. This CDR3 is CASSYAMGGNTEAFF. The CDR3 DNA follows: TGCGCCAGCTCCTACGCCATGGGGGGGAACACTGAAGCTTTCTTT.

The V call is TRBV4-3, the J call TRBJ2-3; tentative D call: TRBD1 (6 bases). V lost 3 bases, J lost 5 bases, and 15 bases lay in between. The CDR3 runs 15 residues. Germline CDR1 and CDR2: LGHNA and YSLEER. CDR3: CASSQKRGKGDTQYF. DNA of the CDR3: TGCGCCAGCAGCCAGAAGAGGGGGAAGGGAGATACGCAGTATTTT.

The chain carries TRBV5-8 and TRBJ2-5; no definite D call. V was clipped by 2 bases and J by 4 bases, with 0 bases between them. CDR3 size: 10 residues. The germline CDR1 and CDR2 sequences are SGHTS and YDEGEE. The CDR3 DNA is TGTGCCAGCAGCTTAGAGACCCAGTACTTC. Protein product: CASSLETQYF.

V gene TRBV12-3 or TRBV12-4 combines with J gene TRBJ2-5; a possible D gene is TRBD2 (5 bases). With 5 bases removed from V and 10 bases from J, the gap between germline ends came to 14 bases. The CDR3 is 12 residues long. The DNA of the CDR3 is TGTGCCAGCAGTCGACTGGGGAGCGACCAGTACTTC. Its protein product is CASSRLGSDQYF.

The gene calls are TRBV18 and TRBJ1-1, with D perhaps TRBD1 (5 bases). The germline V and J ends were trimmed by 1 base and 7 bases, with 10 bases remaining between them. This CDR3 is built from 13 residues. Germline V CDR1 and CDR2: KGHSH, LQKENI. CDR3 sequence reads: CASSPQGLGEAFF. The CDR3 DNA sequence: TGTGCCAGCTCACCACAGGGGCTGGGTGAAGCTTTCTTT.

The rearrangement uses TRBV28 and TRBJ2-7, with D maybe TRBD2 (5 bases). The CDR3 covers 14 residues. V was pared by 2 bases and J by 2 bases, with 10 bases between. CDR1 is MDHEN and CDR2 is SYDVKM in the germline V gene. The CDR3 bases are TGTGCCAGCAGTTTACGGCTAGCAGCCTACGAGCAGTACTTC. Translation gives CASSLRLAAYEQYF.

This clone was counted between two and nine times. This chain uses TRBV15 with TRBJ2-1; no definite D call. The V end was cut by 0 bases, the J end by 6 bases, with 6 bases between. The V gene's germline CDR1 is LNHNV and CDR2 YYDKDF (reference sequence). The CDR3 consists of 13 residues. In nucleotides, the CDR3 is TGTGCCACCAGCAGAGATTTGGGCAATGAGCAGTTCTTC. This encodes CATSRDLGNEQFF.

This clone showed up just once. This chain connects TRBV5-1 to TRBJ2-5; D perhaps matches TRBD2 (6 bases). This CDR3 contains 14 residues. V was shortened by 4 bases and J by 2 bases, with 12 bases between the two germline ends. CDR1 is SGHRS and CDR2 is YFSETQ in the germline V gene. CDR3 loop: CASSVGTVQETQYF. The DNA for the CDR3 is TGCGCCAGCAGCGTCGGGACTGTACAAGAGACCCAGTACTTC.

The V and J genes are TRBV11-2 and TRBJ1-2; 9 bases map to TRBD1. This CDR3 spans 17 amino acids. V was pared by 6 bases and J by 6 bases, with 17 bases of the junction left unmatched. Germline CDR1 reads SGHAT; CDR2 reads FQNNGV. The CDR3 sequence is CASRASRRDRDPNGYTF. CDR3 coding DNA: TGTGCCAGCAGGGCCTCGCGCCGGGACAGGGACCCGAATGGCTACACCTTC.

The rearrangement uses TRBV5-1 and TRBJ1-4, with TRBD1 matching over 9 bases. V was pared by 4 bases and J by 3 bases, with 7 bases of the junction left unmatched. This CDR3 is 16 amino acids long. CDR1 and CDR2 from the germline V gene are SGHRS and YFSETQ. CDR3 sequence (DNA): TGCGCCAGCAGCGAAGGGACAGGGTGGTCTAATGAAAAACTGTTTTTT. Its translation: CASSEGTGWSNEKLFF.

A single count supports this clone. The chain is built from TRBV13 and TRBJ2-1; TRBD1 or TRBD2 may be the D gene (5 bases each). The germline V gene encodes CDR1 PRHDT and CDR2 FYEKMQ (reference sequence). V shed 2 bases and J shed 1 base, with 12 bases lying between them. CDR3 length: 16 amino acids. The CDR3 region is CASSLSRGGSYNEQFF. As DNA, the CDR3 is TGTGCCAGCAGCTTAAGCCGGGGCGGTTCCTACAATGAGCAGTTCTTC.